This T cell receptor beta chain was sequenced during a study of blood T cell repertoires in COVID-19. Study information: The cDNA or gDNA used as material had been derived from T cells, B-cell-depleted T cells, or PBMCs.

CDR3 length: 16 amino acids. Looked up from germline, CDR1 is MNHEY and CDR2 is SMNVEV (reference sequence). Trimming took 6 bases from V and 2 from J, leaving 18 bases between them. Sequencing used immunoSEQ multiplex PCR; TCRdb keeps in-frame clones, though not all of them. The table has 300,000 or so clones, around 90% seen once. This TCR came from a man younger than 30 who had recovered from COVID-19. Material for sequencing was peripheral blood. V is TRBV27 and J is TRBJ2-3, with D hard to call. CDR3 sequence reads: CASSPGPQDYTDTQYF. The CDR3 region has the DNA TGTGCCAGCAGCCCCGGTCCGCAGGATTACACAGATACGCAGTATTTT.